This T cell receptor (beta chain) emerged from a study of naive and memory T cell subsets. An equimolar mix of two oligonucleotides served as the beta constant-region primer for TRBC1 and TRBC2. Via MiXCR, TCRdb re-called the UMI-ligation and nested PCR reads, giving one row per CDR3 protein. The sample holds 150,000 or so distinct CDR3 sequences; about a sixth are singletons and the top ten take around 0.14%. The germline V and J ends were trimmed by 3 bases and 8 bases, with 13 bases remaining between them. This CDR3 comprises 14 residues. Sequenced: naive CD4+ T cells from blood. V gene TRBV23-1 combines with J gene TRBJ1-4; D call uncertain. TRBV23-1 is treated as an ORF (open reading frame) with a function not yet certain. The receptor's source is a human donor in good health. The CDR3 sequence: CASSHGWGLEKLFF. DNA of the CDR3: TGCGCCAGCAGTCATGGATGGGGATTAGAAAAACTGTTTTTT.